This record concerns one T cell receptor beta chain sequence. Germline V gene data show CDR1 as LNHDA and CDR2 as SQIVND (reference sequence). The ends were cut back, 4 bases at V and 0 bases at J, with 13 bases in the middle. The CDR3 length is 16 residues. In Seattle, patients joined the study during active infection and were tracked longitudinally. This entry comes from a study of blood T cell repertoires in COVID-19. About the study: PBMCs, B-cell-depleted T cells, or T cells were the source of the cDNA or gDNA that made up the material.

Only in-frame clones appear in the TCRdb table, and some are missing; sequencing was by immunoSEQ multiplex PCR. The sample has around 190,000 clones, about four fifths seen once. The chain employs TRBV19 and TRBJ2-4, with D tentatively TRBD1 (6 bases). The source material was peripheral blood. This clonotype originated in a woman aged 55-75 years with COVID-19, enrolled during active disease. The CDR3, as DNA: TGTGCCAGTAGTACCGGACAGCCGAGAGCCAAAAACATTCAGTACTTC. Amino acids: CASSTGQPRAKNIQYF. Filled out from reference TRBV19 and TRBJ2-4, the complete variable domain reads DGGITQSPKYLFRKEGQNVTLSCEQNLNHDAMYWYRQDPGQGLRLIYYSQIVNDFQKGDIAEGYSVSREKKESFPLTVTSAQKNPTAFYLCASSTGQPRAKNIQYFGAGTRLSVL.